These 4 T cell receptor beta chains originate from one sample sequenced in a study of T cells after yellow fever vaccination. MiXCR, run by TCRdb on the 5' RACE reads, gives a single entry per CDR3 protein. The sample lists under 150,000 distinct CDR3 sequences, around 15% occurring once. The source material was CD8+ T cells sorted from PBMCs, sampled 5 days after the yellow fever booster vaccination. All receptors derive from a man between 18 and 35 years old who received the YFV17D yellow fever vaccine.

The rearrangement links TRBV12-3 or TRBV12-4 to TRBJ2-5; 11 nucleotides agree with TRBD1. V dropped 4 bases and J dropped 4; count of bases not matched to a gene: 5. The CDR3 spans 15 residues. For the CDR3, the DNA is TGTGCCAGCAGTTCACGGACAGGGGGCTTAGAGACCCAGTACTTC. Translating it yields CASSSRTGGLETQYF.

The sample holds a few counts of this clonotype. The CDR3 is CASGHGSSYEQYV. The CDR3, as DNA: TGTGCCAGCGGTCACGGGAGCTCCTACGAGCAGTACGTC. The chain recombines TRBV6-2 or TRBV6-3 with TRBJ2-7; maybe TRBD2 (6 bases). The V gene lost 8 bases and the J gene lost 0 bases, with 11 bases spanning the gap. The CDR3 consists of 13 residues. CDR1 and CDR2 from the germline V gene are MNHEY and SVGEGT.

The sample holds a few counts of this clonotype. The J gene is TRBJ1-1, the V gene TRBV19, with 7 positions matching TRBD1. This CDR3 has 12 amino acids. The germline gives CDR1 LNHDA, CDR2 SQIVND (reference sequence). The junction had 3 bases not matched to a gene; V was cut back by 6 bases and J by 5 bases. The CDR3 sequence: CASRAGGTEAFF. The CDR3 DNA reads as TGTGCCAGTAGGGCAGGGGGAACTGAAGCTTTCTTT. The complete variable domain, with remaining parts taken from reference TRBV19 and TRBJ1-1, reads DGGITQSPKYLFRKEGQNVTLSCEQNLNHDAMYWYRQDPGQGLRLIYYSQIVNDFQKGDIAEGYSVSREKKESFPLTVTSAQKNPTAFYLCASRAGGTEAFFGQGTRLTVV.

In its sample, this clonotype was seen many times. V usage is TRBV6-6 and J usage is TRBJ2-7; D possibly corresponds to TRBD2 (5 bases). Germline V gene data show CDR1 as MNHNY and CDR2 as SVGAGI (reference sequence). V lost 5 bases, J lost 0 bases, and 11 bases lay in between. The CDR3 loop spans 14 amino acids. The CDR3, as DNA: TGTGCCAGCAGTAACGGGGAGAGCTCCTACGAGCAGTACTTC. Protein sequence: CASSNGESSYEQYF.